A single sample is the source of the 17 T cell receptor beta chains below, sequenced in a study of T cells after yellow fever vaccination. One entry per CDR3 protein, called by TCRdb with MiXCR from the 5' RACE reads. The data hold just over 300,000 distinct CDR3 sequences, with more than 3% observed a single time. Specimen: PBMCs, collected on the day of the yellow fever booster vaccination. The receptors were gathered from a man in his late teens or twenties who received the YFV17D yellow fever vaccine.

The rearrangement joins TRBV5-1 to TRBJ2-1; a possible D gene is TRBD2 (6 bases). The CDR3 runs to 14 residues. V was cut by 4 bases and J by 7 bases, with 15 bases left in between. Germline CDR1 reads SGHRS; CDR2 reads YFSETQ. DNA of the CDR3: TGCGCCAGCAGCACCGACAAACTAGCAAATGAGCAGTTCTTC. Translation gives CASSTDKLANEQFF.

This clonotype appeared a few times. The J gene is TRBJ1-3, the V gene TRBV20-1, with D possibly being TRBD1 (6 bases). The CDR3 is 13 residues long. The germline CDR1 and CDR2 sequences are DFQATT and SNEGSKA (reference sequence). The ends were cut back, 5 bases at V and 2 bases at J, with 10 bases in the middle. CDR3 DNA sequence: TGCAGTGCTCAAGGGGGGACTGGAAACACCATATATTTT. Residues: CSAQGGTGNTIYF.

The chain uses TRBV20-1 and TRBJ2-5; the D gene could be TRBD1 or TRBD2 (7 bases each). V shed 5 bases and J shed 5 bases, with 18 bases lying between them. The CDR3 runs 14 residues. Germline V gene sequence: CDR1 DFQATT, CDR2 SNEGSKA (reference sequence). The CDR3, as DNA: TGCAGTGCTCTCCAGGGGGGGGCCGTGGAGACCCAGTACTTC. It specifies CSALQGGAVETQYF.

This clonotype has ten or more counts. V and J are TRBV7-6 and TRBJ2-7; 9 nucleotides line up with TRBD1. The length of the CDR3 is 14 residues. The V gene end was trimmed by 4 bases and the J gene end by 5 bases; junction bases not matched to a gene: 6. The germline gives CDR1 SGHVS, CDR2 FNYEAQ. CDR3 in DNA: TGTGCCAGCAGCTGGGACACAGGGGGCAACGAGCAGTACTTC. It codes for CASSWDTGGNEQYF.

The chain couples TRBV7-6 to TRBJ2-1; D may be TRBD1 (6 bases). Trimming stripped 2 bases from V and 2 bases from J, with 10 bases between. This CDR3 is built from 15 residues. The V gene's germline CDR1 is SGHVS and CDR2 FNYEAQ. CDR3 protein: CASSLLGAPYNEQFF. CDR3 DNA: TGTGCCAGCAGCTTACTGGGGGCCCCCTACAATGAGCAGTTCTTC.

The CDR3: CASSLTGGLMNYGYTF. The CDR3, as DNA: TGTGCCAGCAGTCTGACAGGGGGATTGATGAACTATGGCTACACCTTC. The gene calls are TRBV2 and TRBJ1-2, with TRBD1 matching over 9 bases. The CDR3 has 16 residues. The germline V gene encodes CDR1 SNHLY and CDR2 FYNNEI. V gave up 5 bases and J gave up 2 bases; unmatched junction bases: 9.

This clonotype was found a few times. The V call is TRBV25-1, the J call TRBJ2-5; D call uncertain. Trimming removed 1 base from V and 5 bases from J, with 11 bases in between. The germline gives CDR1 MGHDK, CDR2 SYGVNS. This CDR3 is built from 14 residues. CDR3 sequence reads: CASSELEGRETQYF. Here the CDR3 DNA reads TGTGCCAGCAGTGAATTAGAAGGACGGGAGACCCAGTACTTC. Based on the CDR3 plus reference TRBV25-1 and TRBJ2-5, the full variable domain is EADIYQTPRYLVIGTGKKITLECSQTMGHDKMYWYQQDPGMELHLIHYSYGVNSTEKGDLSSESTVSRIRTEHFPLTLESARPSHTSQYLCASSELEGRETQYFGPGTRLLVL.

This clonotype showed up many times. The chain links TRBV4-1 to TRBJ1-6, with no clear D. The V end was cut by 4 bases, the J end by 6 bases, with 16 bases between. The CDR3 is 16 amino acids. In germline, CDR1 is MGHRA, CDR2 YSYEKL. The CDR3 loop is CASSPIGREANSPLHF. Here the CDR3 DNA reads TGCGCCAGCAGCCCCATTGGGAGGGAGGCTAATTCACCCCTCCACTTT.

CDR3 region: CASSRDYMTSYEQYF. The CDR3 nucleotides are TGTGCCAGCAGCCGGGACTATATGACGTCCTACGAGCAGTACTTC. The chain is built from TRBV5-6 and TRBJ2-7; 7 bases are a match to TRBD2. The CDR3 runs 15 residues. V trimming: 4 bases; J trimming: 1 base; junction bases outside the gene matches: 8. From germline, CDR1 is SGHDT and CDR2 YYEEEE.

This clonotype occurred a few times. The chain is built from TRBV3-1 and TRBJ1-1; TRBD1 matches 7 bases. The V gene's germline CDR1 is LGHDT and CDR2 YNNKEL (reference sequence). Unmatched junction bases numbered 7, after V lost 5 bases and J lost 4 bases. The length of the CDR3 is 14 residues. DNA of the CDR3: TGTGCCAGCAGCGTGACAGGGATTGGCACTGAAGCTTTCTTT. Encoded protein: CASSVTGIGTEAFF.

The sample holds a few counts of this clonotype. V gene TRBV10-3 combines with J gene TRBJ2-2; D is ambiguous. The CDR3 has 16 amino acids. Trimming took off 5 bases at V and 1 base at J, with 14 bases between the two ends. CDR1 is ENHRY, CDR2 SYGVKD, per germline. The CDR3 DNA reads as TGTGCCATCAGTTTCGGGCCTAAAGGGAACACCGGGGAGCTGTTTTTT. Protein sequence: CAISFGPKGNTGELFF.

The table lists this clonotype with many counts. The rearrangement joins TRBV6-5 to TRBJ1-1; a weak D match, TRBD1 (6 bases). The CDR3 has 17 amino acids. With 5 bases removed from V and 0 bases from J, the gap between germline ends came to 19 bases. CDR1 and CDR2 (germline): MNHEY, SVGAGI. This chain's CDR3 is CASSNPLRGGMNTEAFF. As DNA, the CDR3 is TGTGCCAGCAGTAACCCACTTAGGGGGGGTATGAACACTGAAGCTTTCTTT.

This clonotype has at least ten counts. The rearrangement uses TRBV28 and TRBJ1-1; D is unresolved. V was shortened by 6 bases and J by 8 bases, with 16 bases between the two germline ends. CDR1 and CDR2 (germline): MDHEN, SYDVKM. The CDR3 is 13 amino acids. CDR3 sequence: CASSLDGRGEAFF. The CDR3 DNA is TGTGCCAGCAGCCTCGACGGGCGGGGAGAAGCTTTCTTT.

This clonotype has a count of ten or more. The chain combines TRBV5-1 with TRBJ2-3, with 9 bases matching TRBD1. J lost 4 bases, V lost 4 bases, and 4 bases had no gene match. The CDR3 sequence is 14 residues long. Per germline, CDR1 SGHRS and CDR2 YFSETQ. CDR3 loop: CASSPGTGSDTQYF. The CDR3 DNA reads as TGCGCCAGCAGCCCCGGGACAGGGTCAGATACGCAGTATTTT.

This clonotype appeared a few times. The V gene is TRBV10-3, the J gene TRBJ2-3, with D perhaps TRBD1 (5 bases). CDR1 and CDR2 from the germline V gene are ENHRY and SYGVKD. The germline V and J ends were trimmed by 5 bases and 5 bases, with 23 bases remaining between them. This CDR3 region has 17 residues. The CDR3 sequence is CAISRRRASRGEDTQYF. In DNA form, the CDR3 reads TGTGCCATCAGTCGCCGCCGCGCGTCTAGGGGTGAAGATACGCAGTATTTT.

This clonotype was observed a few times. The J gene is TRBJ1-2, the V gene TRBV6-5, with D unclear. V lost 6 bases and J 4 bases, leaving 9 bases between the germline ends. The CDR3 sequence is 12 residues long. CDR1 and CDR2 (germline): MNHEY, SVGAGI. Here the CDR3 reads CASSSDFYGYTF. The CDR3 nucleotides are TGTGCCAGCAGCAGCGACTTCTATGGCTACACCTTC.

The chain has TRBV12-3 or TRBV12-4 and TRBJ1-2; D unclear. The CDR3 sequence is 13 residues long. Trimming took 3 bases from V and 2 from J, leaving 7 bases between them. The CDR3 DNA follows: TGTGCCAGCAGTTTCAGACGGAACTATGGCTACACCTTC. Its protein is CASSFRRNYGYTF.